This T cell receptor (beta chain) was recorded in a study of cytomegalovirus exposure and HLA in healthy donors. For this clone: Its antigen is not identified.

Regarding the study as a whole: The study designated roughly 150 TCR beta chains cytomegalovirus-associated.

This PCR relied on a set of 60 Vbeta primers and 13 Jbeta primers. Method: immunoSEQ multiplex PCR; TCRdb's copy keeps in-frame clones and lacks some. The data show over 150,000 clones, around 84% seen once. This receptor was taken from a male donor in good health and CMV-seropositive. The sample consisted of PBMCs.

The CDR3 DNA is TGTGCCAGCAGCATTGACAGGAGAGACGGCTACACCTTC. Its translation is CASSIDRRDGYTF. The rearrangement uses TRBV7-2 and TRBJ1-2; D perhaps matches TRBD1 (6 bases). Germline-derived CDR1 and CDR2 are SGHTA and FQGNSA. The CDR3 runs 13 residues. V was shortened by 5 bases and J by 8 bases, with 15 bases between the two germline ends.